Listed below are T cell receptor beta chains from one sample, sequenced in a study of cytotoxic CD8 clonotypes in ibrutinib-treated CLL. The protocol was immunoSEQ multiplex PCR, while the TCRdb copy is restricted to in-frame clones and leaves out a portion. This table has around 160,000 clones, about 80% appearing once. Source: PBMCs, taken after 12 months of ibrutinib treatment. The receptor source for this set is a human donor with chronic lymphocytic leukemia. Both conserved end residues are part of each CDR3. Each record gives: D gene, V gene, clone size, J gene, CDR3 DNA, CDR3 protein. A D gene is named only where the DNA matches it firmly. Clone size, where shown, is once, few, many, or a class for clones that have expanded.

.,TRBV29-1,once,TRBJ2-7,TGCAGCGTTGAAGGGCCAGGAAAATACGAGCAGTACTTC,CSVEGPGKYEQYF
.,TRBV6-6,.,TRBJ1-3,TGTGCCAGCACCCTTCACCGAGGAAACACCATATATTTT,CASTLHRGNTIYF
TRBD2,TRBV19,.,TRBJ2-1,TGTGCCAGTAGTATCCCGTGGGGAGGGCTAAATGAGCAGTTCTTC,CASSIPWGGLNEQFF
.,TRBV10-3,.,TRBJ2-1,TGTGCCATCAGTGGAGGGGGAGGGACGCTTTCCTACAATGAGCAGTTCTTC,CAISGGGGTLSYNEQFF
TRBD1,TRBV18,.,TRBJ1-2,TGTGCCAGCTCACCACAACAGGGGGGCGGGACGACCTATGGCTACACCTTC,CASSPQQGGGTTYGYTF
.,TRBV29-1,.,TRBJ2-2,TGCAGCGTACCGGACAGGAACACCGGGGAGCTGTTTTTT,CSVPDRNTGELFF
TRBD2,TRBV7-2,.,TRBJ2-1,TGTGCCAGCAGCCAAGGTAGCGGGGGGCACAATGAGCAGTTCTTC,CASSQGSGGHNEQFF
.,TRBV27,once,TRBJ1-1,TGTGCCAGCAGTTTATCGCGGGGGGGCACTGAAGCTTTCTTT,CASSLSRGGTEAFF
.,TRBV6-6,.,TRBJ2-1,TGTGCCAGCAGTCCAAACGGCCCTCCGGGGGAGCAGTTCTTC,CASSPNGPPGEQFF
.,TRBV15,.,TRBJ1-1,TGTGCCACCGAGTCAGTAGGGGGCACTGAAGCTTTCTTT,CATESVGGTEAFF
.,TRBV18,.,TRBJ2-5,TGTGCCAGCTCACGCGGTGAGGAGGAGACCCAGTACTTC,CASSRGEEETQYF
.,TRBV5-5,.,TRBJ1-4,TGTGCCAGCAGCCGCACCCGACAGATTAATGAAAAACTGTTTTTT,CASSRTRQINEKLFF
TRBD1,TRBV2,.,TRBJ1-5,TGTGCCAGCAGTCGGGACAGACGCAATCAGCCCCAGCATTTT,CASSRDRRNQPQHF
.,TRBV28,few,TRBJ2-3,TGTGCCAGCATTCCCGGGAGCAACACAGATACGCAGTATTTT,CASIPGSNTDTQYF
TRBD1,TRBV18,.,TRBJ1-4,TGTGCCAGCTCAACTCTGGGACAGCCTAATGAAAAACTGTTTTTT,CASSTLGQPNEKLFF
.,TRBV9,.,TRBJ1-1,TGTGCCAGCGCTACGCGGGGCCCCATGAACACTGAAGCTTTCTTT,CASATRGPMNTEAFF